This is a list of T cell receptor beta chains from one sample in a study of blood T cells in healthy people across ages. TCRdb passed the 5' RACE reads through MiXCR, listing each CDR3 protein once. The table includes hundreds of thousands of distinct CDR3 sequences, less than 35% detected once. The sample taken for sequencing was blood. Receptors originate from a woman aged 80 or over in good health. The CDR3 runs from the conserved cysteine through the conserved F or W. A D gene is named only where the DNA matches it firmly. Rows give clone size only sometimes, using once, few, many, or a class for an expanded clone.

size	D	J	V	DNA	CDR3
.	TRBD1	TRBJ1-5	TRBV18	TGTGCCAGCTCACCTGGACAGGGAGGAAGCAATCAGCCCCAGCATTTT	CASSPGQGGSNQPQHF
many	.	TRBJ2-5	TRBV21-1	TGTGCCAGCAGCAAAGCGCCCAGGACAGGGGAAGAGACCCAGTACTTC	CASSKAPRTGEETQYF
.	.	TRBJ2-2	TRBV2	TGTGCCAGCAGTGGCGCGACAGTTAACACCGGGGAGCTGTTTTTT	CASSGATVNTGELFF
many	.	TRBJ2-7	TRBV20-1	TGCAGTGCTAGGGGGAGGAACGAGCAGTACTTC	CSARGRNEQYF
.	.	TRBJ2-1	TRBV7-2	TGTGCCAGCAGCACGTGGGAGAATGAGCAGTTCTTC	CASSTWENEQFF
.	.	TRBJ2-5	TRBV20-1	TGCAGTGCACAGGGGATTTCCGGGACCGGGACTGGGACCCAGTACTTC	CSAQGISGTGTGTQYF
.	.	TRBJ1-1	TRBV6-5	TGTGCCAGCACCAAACGGGGCCCAGGGTTTGGCACTGAAGCTTTCTTT	CASTKRGPGFGTEAFF
many	TRBD2	TRBJ2-1	TRBV7-2	TGTGCCAGCAGCTTAGAGAGGGCCGGGGGGGCCTTGTACAATGAGCAGTTCTTC	CASSLERAGGALYNEQFF
many	TRBD1	TRBJ1-1	TRBV7-2	TGTGCCAGCAGCGCGAGGGACAGAACCACTGAAGCTTTCTTT	CASSARDRTTEAFF
many	.	TRBJ2-3	TRBV20-1	TGCAGTGCTAATAGGGGCCCTAGCACAGATACGCAGTATTTT	CSANRGPSTDTQYF
many	.	TRBJ2-5	TRBV6-6	TGTGCCAGCAGTTACTCTCAGCAGATAGAGACCCAGTACTTC	CASSYSQQIETQYF
many	TRBD2	TRBJ2-3	TRBV5-1	TGCGCCAGCAGCTTACTAGCGGGGGGCGGAGATACGCAGTATTTT	CASSLLAGGGDTQYF
many	.	TRBJ1-2	TRBV9	TGTGCCAGCACTCACGGGGGCGACTATGGCTACACCTTC	CASTHGGDYGYTF
many	.	TRBJ2-5	TRBV7-2	TGTGCCAGCAGCTCTGGGGGCGCAGGACAAGAGACCCAGTACTTC	CASSSGGAGQETQYF
.	.	TRBJ1-1	TRBV11-2	TGTGCCAGCAGCACCGGGACGTACCCCACTGAAGCTTTCTTT	CASSTGTYPTEAFF
many	TRBD1	TRBJ2-5	TRBV20-1	TGCAGTGCTAGACCGCCTACAGGGGGAGAGACCCAGTACTTC	CSARPPTGGETQYF
.	TRBD1	TRBJ1-2	TRBV18	TGTGCCAGCTCAGCTGCAACCGGGACAGCGTGGTATGGCTACACCTTC	CASSAATGTAWYGYTF
few	TRBD1	TRBJ1-2	TRBV6-5	TGTGCCAGCGGACAGGGCGACTATGGCTACACCTTC	CASGQGDYGYTF
many	TRBD2	TRBJ2-7	TRBV18	TGTGCCAGCTCACAGGGAACTAGCGGACCCTACGAGCAGTACTTC	CASSQGTSGPYEQYF
many	TRBD1	TRBJ1-5	TRBV12-3/TRBV12-4	TGTGCCAGCAGCCTCCAACAGGGGAGCAATCAGCCCCAGCATTTT	CASSLQQGSNQPQHF
.	TRBD1	TRBJ2-3	TRBV20-1	TGCAGTGCTAGAAAGGGGGCAATGGCAGATACGCAGTATTTT	CSARKGAMADTQYF
many	.	TRBJ2-1	TRBV6-2/TRBV6-3	TGTGCCAGCAGTTACCTAAAAACTAGCAATCTGGGAGAGCAGTTCTTC	CASSYLKTSNLGEQFF
.	.	TRBJ1-6	TRBV14	TGTGCCAACAGCACGCACAAAATCTCCTATAATTCACCCCTCCACTTT	CANSTHKISYNSPLHF
few	TRBD2	TRBJ2-7	TRBV6-2/TRBV6-3	TGTGCCAGCAGCCCAATAGCGGGGGGGCCCAACGAGCAGTACTTC	CASSPIAGGPNEQYF
few	.	TRBJ2-3	TRBV2	TGTGCCAGCAGTCCCTTTAGCGCGGCAGATACGCAGTATTTT	CASSPFSAADTQYF
many	.	TRBJ2-7	TRBV4-3	TGCGCCAGCAGCCAAGATCGAGGGGTCTCCTACGAGCAGTACTTC	CASSQDRGVSYEQYF
few	.	TRBJ2-5	TRBV14	TGTGCCAGCAGCACGAAACAGGGGAGGCGGCAAGAGACCCAGTACTTC	CASSTKQGRRQETQYF
.	.	TRBJ2-1	TRBV6-2/TRBV6-3	TGTGCCTGCAGTATGATCGACTCTCCCTACAATGAGCAGTTCTTC	CACSMIDSPYNEQFF
many	TRBD2	TRBJ2-1	TRBV20-1	TGCAGTGCTAGAGATCCCTCTGGACTAGCGGGGAGTCGGTTCTTC	CSARDPSGLAGSRFF